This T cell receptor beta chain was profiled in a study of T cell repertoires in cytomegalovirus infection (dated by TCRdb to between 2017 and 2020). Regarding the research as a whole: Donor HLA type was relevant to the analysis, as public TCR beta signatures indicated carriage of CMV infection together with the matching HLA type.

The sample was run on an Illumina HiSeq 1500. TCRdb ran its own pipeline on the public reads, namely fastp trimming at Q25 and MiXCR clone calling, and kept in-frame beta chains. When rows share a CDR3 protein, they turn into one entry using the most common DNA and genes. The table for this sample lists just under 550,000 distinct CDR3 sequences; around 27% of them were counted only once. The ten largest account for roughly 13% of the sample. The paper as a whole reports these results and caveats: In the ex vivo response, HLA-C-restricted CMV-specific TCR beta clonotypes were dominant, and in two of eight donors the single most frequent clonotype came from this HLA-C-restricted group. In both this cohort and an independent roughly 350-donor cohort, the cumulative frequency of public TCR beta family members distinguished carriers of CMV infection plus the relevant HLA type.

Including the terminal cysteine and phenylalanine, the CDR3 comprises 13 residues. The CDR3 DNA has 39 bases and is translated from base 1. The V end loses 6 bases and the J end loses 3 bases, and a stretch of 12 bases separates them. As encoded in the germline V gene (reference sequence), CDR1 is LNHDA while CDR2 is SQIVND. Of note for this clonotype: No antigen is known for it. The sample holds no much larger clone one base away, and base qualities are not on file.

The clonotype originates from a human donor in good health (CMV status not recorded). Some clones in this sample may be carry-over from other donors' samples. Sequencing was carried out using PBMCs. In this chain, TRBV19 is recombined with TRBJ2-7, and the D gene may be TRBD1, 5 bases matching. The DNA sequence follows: TGTGCCAGTAGAGACCGACAGCGCTACGAGCAGTACTTC. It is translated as CASRDRQRYEQYF.